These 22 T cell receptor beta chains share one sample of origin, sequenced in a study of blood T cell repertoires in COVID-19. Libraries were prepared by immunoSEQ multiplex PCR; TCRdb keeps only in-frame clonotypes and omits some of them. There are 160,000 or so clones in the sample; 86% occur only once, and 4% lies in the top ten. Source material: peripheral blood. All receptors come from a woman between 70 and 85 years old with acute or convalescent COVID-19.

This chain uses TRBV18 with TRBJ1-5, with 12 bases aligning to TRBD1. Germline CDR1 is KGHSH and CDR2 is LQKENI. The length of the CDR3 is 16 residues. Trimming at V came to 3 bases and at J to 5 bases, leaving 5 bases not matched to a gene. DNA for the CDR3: TGTGCCAGCTCACCTAGGGGACAGGGGGCGGATCAGCCCCAGCATTTT. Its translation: CASSPRGQGADQPQHF.

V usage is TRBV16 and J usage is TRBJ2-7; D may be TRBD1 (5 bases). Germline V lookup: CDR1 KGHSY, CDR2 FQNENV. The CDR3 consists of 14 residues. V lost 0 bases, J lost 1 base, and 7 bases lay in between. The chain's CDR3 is CASSQSQGSYEQYF. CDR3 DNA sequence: TGTGCCAGCAGCCAATCGCAGGGATCCTACGAGCAGTACTTC.

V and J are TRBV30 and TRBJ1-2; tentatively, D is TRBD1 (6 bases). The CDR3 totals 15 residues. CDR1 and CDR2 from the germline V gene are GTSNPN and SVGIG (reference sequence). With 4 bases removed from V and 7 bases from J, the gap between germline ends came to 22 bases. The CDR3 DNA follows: TGTGCCTGGACCCCGGGACAATCATCTTTTGGTGGCTACACCTTC. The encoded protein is CAWTPGQSSFGGYTF.

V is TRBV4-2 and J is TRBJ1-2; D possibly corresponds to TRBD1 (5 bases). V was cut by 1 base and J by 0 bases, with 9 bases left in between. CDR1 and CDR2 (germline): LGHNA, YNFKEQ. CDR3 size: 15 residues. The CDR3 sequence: CASSQAGGSNYGYTF. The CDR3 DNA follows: TGTGCCAGCAGCCAAGCCGGGGGATCTAACTATGGCTACACCTTC.

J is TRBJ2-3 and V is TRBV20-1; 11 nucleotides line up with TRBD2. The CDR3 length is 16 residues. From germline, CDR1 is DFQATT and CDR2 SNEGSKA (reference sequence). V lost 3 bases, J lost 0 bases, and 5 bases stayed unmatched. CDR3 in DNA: TGCAGTGCTAGTTCGACTAGCGGGGTTAGCACAGATACGCAGTATTTT. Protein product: CSASSTSGVSTDTQYF.

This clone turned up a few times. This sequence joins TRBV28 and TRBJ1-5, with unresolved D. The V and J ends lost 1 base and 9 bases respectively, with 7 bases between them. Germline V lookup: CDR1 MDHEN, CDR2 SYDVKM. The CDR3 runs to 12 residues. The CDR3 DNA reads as TGTGCCAGCAGTTTATTAGCCGGGCCCCAGCATTTT. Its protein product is CASSLLAGPQHF.

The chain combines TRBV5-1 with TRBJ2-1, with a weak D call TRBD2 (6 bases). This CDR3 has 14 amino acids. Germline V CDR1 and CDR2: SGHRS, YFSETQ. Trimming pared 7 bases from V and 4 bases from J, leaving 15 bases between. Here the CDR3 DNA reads TGCGCCAGCGGGCTAGCGAACGGGTACAATGAGCAGTTCTTC. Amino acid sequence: CASGLANGYNEQFF.

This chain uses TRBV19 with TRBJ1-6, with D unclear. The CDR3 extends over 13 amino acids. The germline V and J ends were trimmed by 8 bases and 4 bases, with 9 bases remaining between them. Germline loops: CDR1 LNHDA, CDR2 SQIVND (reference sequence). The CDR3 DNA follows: TGTGCCAGTCGGGAGACGTATAATTCACCCCTCCACTTT. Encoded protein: CASRETYNSPLHF.

Written as DNA, the CDR3 is TGCGCCAGCAGCCAAGTGACTGGCTACAATGAGCAGTTCTTC. It codes for CASSQVTGYNEQFF. The chain joins TRBV4-3 to TRBJ2-1; D is unclear. Trimming cost V 1 base and J 3 bases, with 7 bases left between them. The CDR3 totals 14 residues. CDR1 is LGHNA and CDR2 is YSLEER in the germline V gene.

CDR3 residues: CASSVAGHMNTEAFF. Written as DNA, the CDR3 is TGTGCCAGCAGCGTAGCCGGACACATGAACACTGAAGCTTTCTTT. The rearrangement joins TRBV9 to TRBJ1-1; D may be TRBD1 (5 bases). V shed 0 bases and J shed 0 bases, with 9 bases lying between them. The length of the CDR3 is 15 residues. CDR1 and CDR2 from the germline V gene are SGDLS and YYNGEE.

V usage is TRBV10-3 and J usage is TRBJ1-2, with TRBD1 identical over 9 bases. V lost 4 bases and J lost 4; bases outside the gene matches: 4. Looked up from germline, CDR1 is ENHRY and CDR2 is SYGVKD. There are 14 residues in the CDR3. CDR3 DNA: TGTGCCATCAGTGGGGACAGGGACCTCTATGGCTACACCTTC. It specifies CAISGDRDLYGYTF.

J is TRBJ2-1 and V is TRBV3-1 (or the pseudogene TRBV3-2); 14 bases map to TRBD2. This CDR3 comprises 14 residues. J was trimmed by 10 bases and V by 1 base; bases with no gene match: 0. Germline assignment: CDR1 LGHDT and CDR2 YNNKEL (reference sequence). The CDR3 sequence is CASSQGTSGGEQFF. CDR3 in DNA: TGTGCCAGCAGCCAAGGGACTAGCGGGGGGGAGCAGTTCTTC.

DNA of the CDR3: TGTGCTAGTGGTTTGGGACTAGCGGGAGGTGCAGATACGCAGTATTTT. Its translation is CASGLGLAGGADTQYF. V usage is TRBV12-5 and J usage is TRBJ2-3; 13 nucleotides agree with TRBD2. Germline V gene sequence: CDR1 LGHNT, CDR2 FRNRAP. This CDR3 region has 16 residues. V trimming: 1 base; J trimming: 4 bases; junction bases outside the gene matches: 2.

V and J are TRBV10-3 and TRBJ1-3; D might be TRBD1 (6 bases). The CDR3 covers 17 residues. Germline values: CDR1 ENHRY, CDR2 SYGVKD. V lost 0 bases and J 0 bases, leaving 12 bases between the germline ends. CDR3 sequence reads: CAISESGATNSGNTIYF. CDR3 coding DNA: TGTGCCATCAGTGAGTCGGGGGCGACGAACTCTGGAAACACCATATATTTT.

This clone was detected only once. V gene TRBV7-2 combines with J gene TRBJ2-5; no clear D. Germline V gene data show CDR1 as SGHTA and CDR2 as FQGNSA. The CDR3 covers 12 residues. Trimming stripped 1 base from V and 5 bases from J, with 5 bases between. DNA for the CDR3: TGTGCCAGCAGCTTAGACACGGAGACCCAGTACTTC. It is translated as CASSLDTETQYF.

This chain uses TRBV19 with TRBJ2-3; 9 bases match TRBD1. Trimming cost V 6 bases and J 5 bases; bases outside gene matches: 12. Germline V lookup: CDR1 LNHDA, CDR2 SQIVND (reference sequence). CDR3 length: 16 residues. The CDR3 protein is CASRPPGDRAGDTQYF. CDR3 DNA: TGTGCCAGTAGGCCCCCCGGGGACAGGGCCGGAGATACGCAGTATTTT.

CDR3 residues: CASSQNFQVVNTEAFF. In DNA, the CDR3 is TGTGCCAGCAGCCAAAATTTCCAGGTAGTGAACACTGAAGCTTTCTTT. This chain links TRBV3-1 (or the pseudogene TRBV3-2) with TRBJ1-1; D not resolved. CDR3 length equals 16 residues. The V gene lost 2 bases and the J gene lost 0 bases, with 13 bases spanning the gap. CDR1 is LGHDT and CDR2 is YNNKEL in the germline V gene (reference sequence).

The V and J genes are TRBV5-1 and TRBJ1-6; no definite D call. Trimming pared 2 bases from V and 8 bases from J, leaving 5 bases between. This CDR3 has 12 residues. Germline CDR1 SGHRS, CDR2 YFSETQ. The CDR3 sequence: CASSLADSPLHF. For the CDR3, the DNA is TGCGCCAGCAGCTTAGCTGATTCACCCCTCCACTTT.

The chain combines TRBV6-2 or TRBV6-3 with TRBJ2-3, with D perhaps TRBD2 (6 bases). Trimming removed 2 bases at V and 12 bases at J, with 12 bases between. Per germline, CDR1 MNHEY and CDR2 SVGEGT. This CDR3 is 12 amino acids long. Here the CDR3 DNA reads TGTGCCAGCAGTTACGTGGGGGGAGAACAGTATTTT. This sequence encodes CASSYVGGEQYF.

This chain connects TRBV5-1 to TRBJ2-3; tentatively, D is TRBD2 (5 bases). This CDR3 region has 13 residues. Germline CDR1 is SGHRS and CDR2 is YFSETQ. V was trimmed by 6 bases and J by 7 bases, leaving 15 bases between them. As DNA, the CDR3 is TGCGCCAGCACGGGGAGCCGTGGATATACGCAGTATTTT. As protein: CASTGSRGYTQYF. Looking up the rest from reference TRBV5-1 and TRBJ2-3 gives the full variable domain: KAGVTQTPRYLIKTRGQQVTLSCSPISGHRSVSWYQQTPGQGLQFLFEYFSETQRNKGNFPGRFSGRQFSNSRSEMNVSTLELGDSALYLCASTGSRGYTQYFGPGTRLTVL.

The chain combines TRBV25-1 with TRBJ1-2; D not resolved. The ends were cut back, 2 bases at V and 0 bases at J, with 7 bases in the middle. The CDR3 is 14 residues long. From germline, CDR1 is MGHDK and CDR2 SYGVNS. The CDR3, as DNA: TGTGCCAGCAGTGAAGGGCAGCCTAACTATGGCTACACCTTC. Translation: CASSEGQPNYGYTF.

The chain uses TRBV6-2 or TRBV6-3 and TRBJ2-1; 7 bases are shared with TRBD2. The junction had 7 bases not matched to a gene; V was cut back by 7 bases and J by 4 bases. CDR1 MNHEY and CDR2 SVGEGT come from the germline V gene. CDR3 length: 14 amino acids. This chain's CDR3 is CASIPSGSYNEQFF. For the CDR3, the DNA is TGTGCCAGCATCCCTAGCGGATCTTACAATGAGCAGTTCTTC.